This TCR beta chain was obtained from a study of CD8+ T cells in alopecia areata (dated by TCRdb to 2017 to 2018). Some background on the complete study: Treated patients were enrolled in an open-label pilot trial of oral tofacitinib at 5 to 10 mg twice daily for moderate-to-severe alopecia areata. immunoSEQ multiplex PCR using 35 Vbeta forward primers and 13 Jbeta reverse primers was used to amplify TCRbeta CDR3 regions. RNA was obtained with the PAXgene miRNA kit for fixed scalp, the miRNeasy kit for PBMCs, and the RNeasy kit for mouse skin. To study T cell clonal expansion in alopecia areata, the researchers applied high-throughput TCRbeta sequencing to both the C3H/HeJ mouse model and human patients. Disease severity in treated patients was measured with the SALT score, which quantifies the percentage of affected scalp surface area. Human TCRbeta sequencing covered scalp tissue and sorted CD4+ and CD8+ peripheral blood T cells from patchy and totalis/universalis alopecia areata patients and healthy controls. Clonality in the scalp was compared among normal scalp (n=4), patchy alopecia areata scalp (n=8), and alopecia totalis/universalis scalp (n=8). Tofacitinib was administered for 6 to 18 months, and 6 months of follow-up off drug were then conducted to assess delayed response and recurrence. Biopsies were taken from tofacitinib-treated patients at baseline and again at 4 and 24 weeks into treatment, and several of those patients also had a later scalp biopsy.

Notes on this clone: This receptor's antigen is unknown. One base away there is no much larger clone; base qualities are not given.

Overall study outcomes, separate from this receptor: Unlike mouse skin, which is dominated by gammadelta T cells, normal human skin has resident alphabeta T cells that are also sequenced, and this complicates analysis of the scalp TCR repertoire. TCR sequences shared between patients were less clear than in mice, possibly partly because of HLA diversity in the patient population. With tofacitinib, both scalp clonality and the number of expanded CD8+ clones among the top 100 scalp clones went down significantly. Many expanded lesional clones were found to persist in scalp and blood during tofacitinib treatment, and relapse after treatment cessation may be partly explained by this persistence. Because the treated cohort was small and had just a single nonresponder, larger studies are needed to establish links between baseline CD8+ expansion and response. Higher clonality and more expanded CD8+ clones were observed in lesional scalp than in normal scalp, particularly in alopecia totalis/universalis, a finding suggestive of antigenic drive.

The time point label, as the study defines it: around 28 days on oral tofacitinib. The sample's treatment or condition label, in plain terms: oral pan-JAK inhibitor, 5-10 mg twice daily. Peripheral blood and lesional scalp punch biopsies were obtained from patients with alopecia areata. PBMCs were isolated by density centrifugation and stained for CD3, CD4 and CD8, after which CD4+ and CD8+ T cells were sorted on a FACSAria. From a lookup of the germline V gene, CDR1 and CDR2 are LGHNT and FRNRAP. The CDR3 contains 13 residues, cysteine and phenylalanine counted. Kept here is only the CDR3 DNA, which spans 39 bases and is read in frame from base 1. V is clipped by 3 bases and J by 4 bases, and the sequence between their germline boundaries is 9 bases long. Library method: the immunoSEQ multiplex PCR assay. RNA was extracted from all samples and reverse transcribed into cDNA, which served as template for TCR sequencing. First-strand cDNA was synthesized with SuperScript III using a 2:1 mix of oligo-dT and random hexamers. A synthetic immune receptor repertoire was used to assess amplification bias, and residual bias was removed computationally. The paper's data handling went like this. Raw reads were preprocessed to remove errors, and CDR3 was defined by IMGT conventions from the conserved cysteine to phenylalanine. Clonality was computed by normalizing Shannon entropy by log2 of the number of productive unique TCRs and subtracting the result from 1. Whether scalp clones were CD4 or CD8 was inferred by matching scalp TCRbeta sequences against CD4 and CD8 repertoires sorted from blood. The source is immuneACCESS, and TCRdb retained only in-frame sequences with V and J called. Part of the clones is not carried over; for the studies checked, unresolved V genes explain less than half of this, and the remainder is unexplained. For V, J and clone size, that table is used; D and trimming come from the DNA. The sample table contains approximately 150,000 clones; only one count was recorded for about 88% of them. The ten largest clonotypes hold roughly 13% of the sample.

Recombination joined TRBV12-5 with TRBJ1-1, with the D gene uncertain. This receptor was identified in a human donor with alopecia areata. The sequenced sample was CD8+ T cells sorted from blood, obtained at week 4, from a patient treated with tofacitinib. The sequenced DNA is TGTGCTAGTGGTTTTGGGGAGGGCACTGAAGCTTTCTTT. Translated, this gives CASGFGEGTEAFF.